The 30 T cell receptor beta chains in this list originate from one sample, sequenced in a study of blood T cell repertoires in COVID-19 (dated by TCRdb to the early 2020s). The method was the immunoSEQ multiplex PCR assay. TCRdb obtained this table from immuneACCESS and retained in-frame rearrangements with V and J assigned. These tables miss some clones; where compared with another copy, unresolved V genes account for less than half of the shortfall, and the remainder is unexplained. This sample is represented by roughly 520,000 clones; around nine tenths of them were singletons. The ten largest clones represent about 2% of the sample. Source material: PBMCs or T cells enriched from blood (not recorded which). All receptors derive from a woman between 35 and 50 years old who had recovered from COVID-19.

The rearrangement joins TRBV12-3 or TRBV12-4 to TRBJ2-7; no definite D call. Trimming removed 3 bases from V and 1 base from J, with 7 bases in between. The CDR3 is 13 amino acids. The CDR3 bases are TGTGCCAGCAGTTTTCACAGATCCTACGAGCAGTACTTC. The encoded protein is CASSFHRSYEQYF.

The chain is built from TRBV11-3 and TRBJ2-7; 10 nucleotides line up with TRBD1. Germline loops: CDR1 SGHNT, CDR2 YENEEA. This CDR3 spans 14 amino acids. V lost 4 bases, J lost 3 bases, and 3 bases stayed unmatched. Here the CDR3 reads CASSYGQGVYEQYF. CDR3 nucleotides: TGTGCCAGCAGCTACGGACAGGGGGTCTACGAGCAGTACTTC.

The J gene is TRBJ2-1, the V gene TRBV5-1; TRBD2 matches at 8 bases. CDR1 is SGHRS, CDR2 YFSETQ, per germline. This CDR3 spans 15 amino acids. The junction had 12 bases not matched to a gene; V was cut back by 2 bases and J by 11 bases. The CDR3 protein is CASSFALAEPWKQFF. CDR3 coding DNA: TGCGCCAGCAGCTTTGCACTAGCGGAACCATGGAAGCAGTTCTTC. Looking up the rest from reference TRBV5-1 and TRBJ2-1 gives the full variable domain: KAGVTQTPRYLIKTRGQQVTLSCSPISGHRSVSWYQQTPGQGLQFLFEYFSETQRNKGNFPGRFSGRQFSNSRSEMNVSTLELGDSALYLCASSFALAEPWKQFFGPGTRLTVL.

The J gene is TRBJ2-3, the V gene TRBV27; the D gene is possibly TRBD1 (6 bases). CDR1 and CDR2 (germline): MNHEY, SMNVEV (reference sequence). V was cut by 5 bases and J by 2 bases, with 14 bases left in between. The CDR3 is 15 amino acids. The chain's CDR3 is CASSPAGTTTDTQYF. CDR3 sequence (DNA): TGTGCCAGCAGTCCAGCAGGGACAACCACAGATACGCAGTATTTT.

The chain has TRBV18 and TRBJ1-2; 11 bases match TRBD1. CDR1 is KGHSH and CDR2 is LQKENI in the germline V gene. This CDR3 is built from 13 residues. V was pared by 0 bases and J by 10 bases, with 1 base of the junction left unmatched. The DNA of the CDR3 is TGTGCCAGCTCACCACCGGGACAGGGGGTCTACACCTTC. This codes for CASSPPGQGVYTF.

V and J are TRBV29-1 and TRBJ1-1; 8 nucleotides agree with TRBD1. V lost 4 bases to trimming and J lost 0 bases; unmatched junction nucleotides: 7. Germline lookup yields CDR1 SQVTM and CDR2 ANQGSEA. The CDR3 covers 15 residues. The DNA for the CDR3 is TGCAGCGTTGTTCTCAGGGGGCGTATGAACACTGAAGCTTTCTTT. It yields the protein CSVVLRGRMNTEAFF.

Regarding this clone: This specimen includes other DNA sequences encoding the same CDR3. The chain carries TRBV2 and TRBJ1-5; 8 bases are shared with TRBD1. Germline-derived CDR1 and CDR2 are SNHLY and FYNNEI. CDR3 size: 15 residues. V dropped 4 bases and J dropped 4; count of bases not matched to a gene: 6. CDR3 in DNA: TGTGCCAGCAGTGGTGACAGGGGTGGTAATCAGCCCCAGCATTTT. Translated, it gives CASSGDRGGNQPQHF. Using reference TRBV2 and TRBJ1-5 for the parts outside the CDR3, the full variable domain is EPEVTQTPSHQVTQMGQEVILRCVPISNHLYFYWYRQILGQKVEFLVSFYNNEISEKSEIFDDQFSVERPDGSNFTLKIRSTKLEDSAMYFCASSGDRGGNQPQHFGDGTRLSIL.

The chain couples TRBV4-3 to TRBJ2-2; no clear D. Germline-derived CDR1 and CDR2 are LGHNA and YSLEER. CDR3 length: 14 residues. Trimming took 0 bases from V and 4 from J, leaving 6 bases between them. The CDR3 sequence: CASSQDQVTGELFF. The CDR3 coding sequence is TGCGCCAGCAGCCAAGATCAGGTCACCGGGGAGCTGTTTTTT.

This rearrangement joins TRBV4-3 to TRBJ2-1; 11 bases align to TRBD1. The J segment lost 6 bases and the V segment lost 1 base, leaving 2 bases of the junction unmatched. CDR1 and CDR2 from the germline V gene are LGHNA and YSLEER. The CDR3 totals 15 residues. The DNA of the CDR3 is TGCGCCAGCAGCCAAGGGACAGGGGGCGTCAATGAGCAGTTCTTC. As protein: CASSQGTGGVNEQFF.

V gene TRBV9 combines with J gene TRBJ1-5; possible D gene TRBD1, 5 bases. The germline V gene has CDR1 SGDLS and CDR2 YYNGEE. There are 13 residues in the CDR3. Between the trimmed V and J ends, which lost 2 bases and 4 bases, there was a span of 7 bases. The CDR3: CASSVTVNQPQHF. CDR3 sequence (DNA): TGTGCCAGCAGCGTGACAGTGAATCAGCCCCAGCATTTT.

The CDR3 nucleotides are TGTGCCAGCTCACTAGCGGGAGCCCACAATGAGCAGTTCTTC. Amino acid sequence: CASSLAGAHNEQFF. The chain uses TRBV18 and TRBJ2-1, with 9 bases fitting TRBD2. CDR3 size: 14 residues. Looked up from germline, CDR1 is KGHSH and CDR2 is LQKENI. The trim removed 4 bases at V and 5 bases at J, leaving 3 bases unmatched.

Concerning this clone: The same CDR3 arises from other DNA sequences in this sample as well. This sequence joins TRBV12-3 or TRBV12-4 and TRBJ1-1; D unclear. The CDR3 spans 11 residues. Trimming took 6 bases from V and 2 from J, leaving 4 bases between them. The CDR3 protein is CASSQNTEAFF. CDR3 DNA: TGTGCCAGCAGCCAAAACACTGAAGCTTTCTTT.

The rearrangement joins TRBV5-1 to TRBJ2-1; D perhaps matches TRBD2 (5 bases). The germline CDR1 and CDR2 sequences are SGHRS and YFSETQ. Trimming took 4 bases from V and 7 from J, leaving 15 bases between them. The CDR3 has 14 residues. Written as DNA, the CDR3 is TGCGCCAGCAGCCCGCAGCGCCTAGCAAATGAGCAGTTCTTC. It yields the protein CASSPQRLANEQFF.

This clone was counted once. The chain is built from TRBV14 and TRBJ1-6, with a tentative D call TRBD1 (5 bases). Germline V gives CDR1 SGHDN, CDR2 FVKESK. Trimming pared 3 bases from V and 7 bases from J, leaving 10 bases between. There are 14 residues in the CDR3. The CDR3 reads CASSQGGYNSPLHF. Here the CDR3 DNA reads TGTGCCAGCAGCCAGGGGGGTTACAATTCACCCCTCCACTTT.

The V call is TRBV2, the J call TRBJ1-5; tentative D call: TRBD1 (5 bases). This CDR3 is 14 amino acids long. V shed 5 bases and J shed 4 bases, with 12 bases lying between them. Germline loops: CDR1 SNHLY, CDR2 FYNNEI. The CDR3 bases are TGTGCCAGCAGTCTGGGGCGAAGGAATCAGCCCCAGCATTTT. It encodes CASSLGRRNQPQHF.

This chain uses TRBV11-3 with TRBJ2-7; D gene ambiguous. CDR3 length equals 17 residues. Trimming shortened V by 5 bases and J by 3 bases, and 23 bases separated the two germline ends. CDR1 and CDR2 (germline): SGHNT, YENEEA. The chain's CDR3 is CASSPEVSTKPYYEQYF. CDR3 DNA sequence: TGTGCCAGCAGCCCCGAGGTGAGCACCAAACCTTACTACGAGCAGTACTTC.

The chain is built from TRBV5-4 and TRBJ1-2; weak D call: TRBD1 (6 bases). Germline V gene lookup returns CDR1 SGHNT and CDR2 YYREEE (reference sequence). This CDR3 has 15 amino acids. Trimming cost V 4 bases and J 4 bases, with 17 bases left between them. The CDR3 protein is CASSQPQGPGYGYTF. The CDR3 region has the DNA TGTGCCAGCAGCCAACCACAGGGACCCGGCTATGGCTACACCTTC. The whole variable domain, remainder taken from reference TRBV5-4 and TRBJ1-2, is ETGVTQSPTHLIKTRGQQVTLRCSSQSGHNTVSWYQQALGQGPQFIFQYYREEENGRGNFPPRFSGLQFPNYSSELNVNALELDDSALYLCASSQPQGPGYGYTFGSGTRLTVV.

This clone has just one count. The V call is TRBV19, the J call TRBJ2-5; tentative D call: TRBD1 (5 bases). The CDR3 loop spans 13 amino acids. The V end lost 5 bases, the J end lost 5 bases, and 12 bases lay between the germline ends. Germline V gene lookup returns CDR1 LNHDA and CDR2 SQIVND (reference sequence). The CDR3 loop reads CASSASQAETQYF. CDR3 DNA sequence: TGTGCCAGTAGTGCATCACAGGCGGAGACCCAGTACTTC.

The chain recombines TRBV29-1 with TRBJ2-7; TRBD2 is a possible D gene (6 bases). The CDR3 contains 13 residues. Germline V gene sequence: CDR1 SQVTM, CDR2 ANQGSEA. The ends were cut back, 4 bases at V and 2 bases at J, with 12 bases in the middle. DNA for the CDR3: TGCAGCGTTGTAATCGCGGGAACCTACGAGCAGTACTTC. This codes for CSVVIAGTYEQYF.

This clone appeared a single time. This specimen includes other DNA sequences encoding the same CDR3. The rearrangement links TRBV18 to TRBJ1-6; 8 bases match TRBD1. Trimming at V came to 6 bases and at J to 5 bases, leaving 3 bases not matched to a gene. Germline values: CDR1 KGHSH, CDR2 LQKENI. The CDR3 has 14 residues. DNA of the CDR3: TGTGCCAGCTCGCCGACAGGGGATAATTCACCCCTCCACTTT. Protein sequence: CASSPTGDNSPLHF.

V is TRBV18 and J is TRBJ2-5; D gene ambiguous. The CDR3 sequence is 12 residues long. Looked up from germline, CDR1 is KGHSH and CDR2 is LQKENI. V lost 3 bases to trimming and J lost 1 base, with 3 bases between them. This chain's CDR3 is CASSPLQETQYF. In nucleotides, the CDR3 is TGTGCCAGCTCACCCCTCCAAGAGACCCAGTACTTC.

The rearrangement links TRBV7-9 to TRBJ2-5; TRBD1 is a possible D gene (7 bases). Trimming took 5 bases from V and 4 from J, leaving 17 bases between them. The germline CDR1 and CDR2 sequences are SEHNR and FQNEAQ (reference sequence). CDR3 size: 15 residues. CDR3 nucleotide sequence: TGTGCCAGCAGCCCTCAACAGGGGCGGGGAGAGACCCAGTACTTC. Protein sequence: CASSPQQGRGETQYF.

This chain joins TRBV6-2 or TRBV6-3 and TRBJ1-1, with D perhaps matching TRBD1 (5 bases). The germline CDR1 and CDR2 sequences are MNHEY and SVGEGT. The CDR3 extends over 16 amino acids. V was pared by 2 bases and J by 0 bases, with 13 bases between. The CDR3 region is CASSYPTARLNTEAFF. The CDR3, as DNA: TGTGCCAGCAGTTACCCGACAGCGAGACTGAACACTGAAGCTTTCTTT.

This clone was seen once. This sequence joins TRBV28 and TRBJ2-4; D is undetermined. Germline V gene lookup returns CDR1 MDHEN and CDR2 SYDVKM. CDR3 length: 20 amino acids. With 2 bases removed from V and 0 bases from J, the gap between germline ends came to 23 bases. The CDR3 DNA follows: TGTGCCAGCAGTTTAGAGATGAATTCAGGCTTACTCCTAGCCAAAAACATTCAGTACTTC. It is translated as CASSLEMNSGLLLAKNIQYF.

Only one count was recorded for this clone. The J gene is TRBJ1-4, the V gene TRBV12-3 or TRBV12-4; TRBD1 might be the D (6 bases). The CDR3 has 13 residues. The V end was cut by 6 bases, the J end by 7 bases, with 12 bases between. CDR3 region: CASRKLGGEKLFF. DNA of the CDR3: TGTGCCAGCAGAAAACTAGGGGGTGAAAAACTGTTTTTT.

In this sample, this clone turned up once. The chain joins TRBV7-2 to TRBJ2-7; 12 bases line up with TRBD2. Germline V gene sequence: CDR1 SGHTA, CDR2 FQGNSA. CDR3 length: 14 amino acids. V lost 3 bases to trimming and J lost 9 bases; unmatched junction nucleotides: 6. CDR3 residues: CASSLTSGSFVQYF. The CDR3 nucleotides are TGTGCCAGCAGCTTGACTAGCGGGAGTTTTGTGCAGTACTTC.

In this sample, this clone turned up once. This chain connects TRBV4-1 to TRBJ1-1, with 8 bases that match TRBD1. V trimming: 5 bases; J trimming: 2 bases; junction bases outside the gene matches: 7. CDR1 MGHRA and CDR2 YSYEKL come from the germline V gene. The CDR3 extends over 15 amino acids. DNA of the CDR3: TGCGCCAGCAGCTCTCGGACAGGGAGAAACACTGAAGCTTTCTTT. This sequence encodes CASSSRTGRNTEAFF.

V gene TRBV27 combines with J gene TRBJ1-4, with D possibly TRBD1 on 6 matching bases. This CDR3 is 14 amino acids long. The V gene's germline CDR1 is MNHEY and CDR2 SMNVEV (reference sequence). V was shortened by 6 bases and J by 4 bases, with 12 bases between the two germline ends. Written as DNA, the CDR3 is TGTGCCAGCAGGGGGGCAGGGCGTAATGAAAAACTGTTTTTT. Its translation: CASRGAGRNEKLFF.

CDR3 in amino acids: CASSLGRSYTEAFF. DNA for the CDR3: TGTGCCAGCAGCTTAGGGAGATCTTACACTGAAGCTTTCTTT. This chain links TRBV7-9 with TRBJ1-1; D ambiguous. The V gene lost 1 base and the J gene lost 3 bases, with 9 bases spanning the gap. The CDR3 consists of 14 residues. Germline-derived CDR1 and CDR2 are SEHNR and FQNEAQ (reference sequence).

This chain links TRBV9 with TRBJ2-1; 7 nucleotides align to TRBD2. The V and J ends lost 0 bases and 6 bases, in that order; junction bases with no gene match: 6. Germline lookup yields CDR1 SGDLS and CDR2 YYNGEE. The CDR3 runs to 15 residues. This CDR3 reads CASSVGSGPPNEQFF. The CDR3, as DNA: TGTGCCAGCAGCGTAGGTAGCGGGCCTCCCAATGAGCAGTTCTTC.